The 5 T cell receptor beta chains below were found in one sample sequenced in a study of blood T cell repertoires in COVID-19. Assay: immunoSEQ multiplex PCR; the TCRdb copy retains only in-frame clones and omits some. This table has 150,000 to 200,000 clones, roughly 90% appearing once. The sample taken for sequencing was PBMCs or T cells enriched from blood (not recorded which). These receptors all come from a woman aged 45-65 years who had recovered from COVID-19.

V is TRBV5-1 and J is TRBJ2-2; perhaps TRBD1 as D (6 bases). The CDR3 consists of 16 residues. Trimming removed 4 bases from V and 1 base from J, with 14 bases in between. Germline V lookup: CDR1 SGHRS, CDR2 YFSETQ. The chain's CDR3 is CASSHSQGGNTGELFF. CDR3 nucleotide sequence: TGCGCCAGCAGCCATTCACAGGGTGGGAACACCGGGGAGCTGTTTTTT.

The CDR3 here is CAWSRQGYTEAFF. The CDR3 nucleotides read TGTGCCTGGAGCAGACAGGGCTACACTGAAGCTTTCTTT. This chain connects TRBV30 to TRBJ1-1; 7 bases line up with TRBD1. J gave up 3 bases and V 3 bases, and 4 bases lay outside the gene matches. This CDR3 spans 13 amino acids. Germline V gene data show CDR1 as GTSNPN and CDR2 as SVGIG (reference sequence).

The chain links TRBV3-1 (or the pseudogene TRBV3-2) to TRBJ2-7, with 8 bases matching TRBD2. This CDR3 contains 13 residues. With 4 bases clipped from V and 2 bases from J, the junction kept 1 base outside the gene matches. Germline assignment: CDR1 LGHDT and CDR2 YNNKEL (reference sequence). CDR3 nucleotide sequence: TGTGCCAGCAGCCCAGCGGGGGCCTACGAGCAGTACTTC. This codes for CASSPAGAYEQYF.

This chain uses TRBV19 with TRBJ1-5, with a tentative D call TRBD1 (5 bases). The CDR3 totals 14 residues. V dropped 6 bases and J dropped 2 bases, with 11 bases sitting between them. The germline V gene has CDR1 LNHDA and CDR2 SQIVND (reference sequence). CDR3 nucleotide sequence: TGTGCCAGTAGACGGAGCAGGGGCAATCAGCCCCAGCATTTT. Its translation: CASRRSRGNQPQHF.

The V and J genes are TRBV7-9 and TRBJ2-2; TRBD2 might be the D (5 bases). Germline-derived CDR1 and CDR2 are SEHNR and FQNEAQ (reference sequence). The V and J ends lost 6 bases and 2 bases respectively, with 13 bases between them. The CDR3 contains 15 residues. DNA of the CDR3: TGTGCCAGCAGTCCAACAGCGGTTAACACCGGGGAGCTGTTTTTT. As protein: CASSPTAVNTGELFF.